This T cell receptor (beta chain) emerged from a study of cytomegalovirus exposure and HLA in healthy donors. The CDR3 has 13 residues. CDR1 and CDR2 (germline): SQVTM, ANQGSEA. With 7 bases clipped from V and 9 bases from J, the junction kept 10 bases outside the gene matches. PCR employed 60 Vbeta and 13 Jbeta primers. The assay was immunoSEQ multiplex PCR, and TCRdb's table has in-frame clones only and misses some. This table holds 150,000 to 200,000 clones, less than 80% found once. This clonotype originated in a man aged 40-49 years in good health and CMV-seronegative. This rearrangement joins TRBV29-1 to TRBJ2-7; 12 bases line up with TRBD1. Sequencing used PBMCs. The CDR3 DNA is TGCAGCGCCCGGGACAGGGGGCCCGACGGGCAGTACTTC. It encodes CSARDRGPDGQYF.